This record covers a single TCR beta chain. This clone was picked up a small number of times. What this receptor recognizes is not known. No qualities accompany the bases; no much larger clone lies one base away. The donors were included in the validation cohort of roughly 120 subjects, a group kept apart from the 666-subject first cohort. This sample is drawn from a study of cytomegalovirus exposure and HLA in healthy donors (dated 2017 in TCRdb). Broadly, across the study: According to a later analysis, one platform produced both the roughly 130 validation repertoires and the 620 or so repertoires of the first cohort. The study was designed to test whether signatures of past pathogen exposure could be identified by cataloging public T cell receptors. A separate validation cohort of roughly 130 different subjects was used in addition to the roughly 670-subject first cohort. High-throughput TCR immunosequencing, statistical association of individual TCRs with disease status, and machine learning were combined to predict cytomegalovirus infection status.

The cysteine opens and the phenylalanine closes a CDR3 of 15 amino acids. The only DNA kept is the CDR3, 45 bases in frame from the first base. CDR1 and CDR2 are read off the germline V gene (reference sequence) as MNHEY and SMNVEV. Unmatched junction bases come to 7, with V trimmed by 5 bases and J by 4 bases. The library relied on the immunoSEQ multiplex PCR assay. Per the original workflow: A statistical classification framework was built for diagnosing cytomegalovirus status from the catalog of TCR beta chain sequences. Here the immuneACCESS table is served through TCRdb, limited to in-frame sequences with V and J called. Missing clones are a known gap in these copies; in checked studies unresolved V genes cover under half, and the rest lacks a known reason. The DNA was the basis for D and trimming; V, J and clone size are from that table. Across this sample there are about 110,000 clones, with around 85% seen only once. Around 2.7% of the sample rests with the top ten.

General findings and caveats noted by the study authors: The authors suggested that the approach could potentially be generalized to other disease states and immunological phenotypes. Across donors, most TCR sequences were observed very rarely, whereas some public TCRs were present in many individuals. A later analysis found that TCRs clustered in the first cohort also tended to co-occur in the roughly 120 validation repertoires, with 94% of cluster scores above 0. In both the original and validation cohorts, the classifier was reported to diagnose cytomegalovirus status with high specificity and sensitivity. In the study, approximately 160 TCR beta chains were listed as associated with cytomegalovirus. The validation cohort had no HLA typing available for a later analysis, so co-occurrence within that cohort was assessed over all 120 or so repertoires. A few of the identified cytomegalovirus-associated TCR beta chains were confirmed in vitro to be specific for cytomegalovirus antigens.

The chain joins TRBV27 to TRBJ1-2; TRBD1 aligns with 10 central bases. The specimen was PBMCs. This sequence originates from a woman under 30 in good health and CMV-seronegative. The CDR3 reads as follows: CASSAPGQGSYGYTF. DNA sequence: TGTGCCAGCAGTGCACCGGGACAGGGGTCCTATGGCTACACCTTC.